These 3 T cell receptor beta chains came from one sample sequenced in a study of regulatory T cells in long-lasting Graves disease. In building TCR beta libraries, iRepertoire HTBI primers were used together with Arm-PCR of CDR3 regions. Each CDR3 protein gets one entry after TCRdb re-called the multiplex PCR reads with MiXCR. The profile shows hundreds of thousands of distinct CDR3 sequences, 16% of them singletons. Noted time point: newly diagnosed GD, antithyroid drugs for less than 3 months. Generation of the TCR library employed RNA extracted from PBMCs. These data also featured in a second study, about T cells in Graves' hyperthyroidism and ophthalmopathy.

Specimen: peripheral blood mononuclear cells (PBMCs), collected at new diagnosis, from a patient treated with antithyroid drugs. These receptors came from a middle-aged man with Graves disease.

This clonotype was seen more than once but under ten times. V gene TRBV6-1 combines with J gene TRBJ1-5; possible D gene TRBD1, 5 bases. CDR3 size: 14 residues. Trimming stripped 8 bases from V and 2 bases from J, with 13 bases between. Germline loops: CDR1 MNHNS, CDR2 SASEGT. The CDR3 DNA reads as TGTGCCAGCCCCCCGGGGACTCGCAATCAGCCCCAGCATTTT. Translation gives CASPPGTRNQPQHF.

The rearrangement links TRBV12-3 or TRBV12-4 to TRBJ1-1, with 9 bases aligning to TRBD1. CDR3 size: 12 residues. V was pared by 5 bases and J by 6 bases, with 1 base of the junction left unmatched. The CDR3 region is CASSGQGPEAFF. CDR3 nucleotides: TGTGCCAGCAGTGGACAGGGGCCTGAAGCTTTCTTT.

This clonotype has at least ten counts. CDR3 nucleotide sequence: TGTGCCAGCTCATCAGGACTAGTCCGGTCCTACGAGCAGTACTTC. Translating it yields CASSSGLVRSYEQYF. This chain uses TRBV18 with TRBJ2-7, with 7 bases that match TRBD2. Losses at the gene ends were 5 bases for V and 1 base for J; bases not matched to a gene: 8. The CDR3 sequence is 15 residues long. Germline-derived CDR1 and CDR2 are KGHSH and LQKENI.